This T cell receptor (beta chain) was retrieved from a study of patients and donors after allogeneic stem cell transplantation. TCRdb processed the RT-PCR reads anew with MiXCR; each CDR3 protein has one entry. This table holds fewer than 250,000 distinct CDR3 sequences, roughly an eighth found once. Germline values: CDR1 LGHNA, CDR2 YSLEER. Between the trimmed V and J ends, which lost 7 bases and 3 bases, there was a span of 18 bases. The CDR3 is 15 amino acids. V is TRBV4-3 and J is TRBJ1-1, with D maybe TRBD1 (5 bases). This sequence originates from a human donor who was either an allogeneic HSCT recipient or a stem cell or donor lymphocyte infusion donor (not recorded which). It is not recorded whose cells these are; they may come from a transplant donor. Sequences were obtained from blood, either unsorted or a sorted T cell fraction (not recorded which). CDR3 sequence reads: CASTPGGFGDTEAFF. As DNA, the CDR3 is TGCGCCAGCACCCCTGGGGGGTTTGGGGACACTGAAGCTTTCTTT.